This passage covers 6 T cell receptor beta chains from one sample sequenced in a study of T cells after yellow fever vaccination (dated by TCRdb to between 2018 and 2021). Library preparation used 5' RACE. Sequenced using an Illumina HiSeq 2500. TCRdb trimmed public reads at Q25 via fastp, called clones via MiXCR and kept in-frame beta chains. Here each entry gathers all rows of one CDR3 protein and keeps the most common genes and DNA. In this sample the table shows under 600,000 distinct CDR3 sequences, 20% to 25% of which occur a single time. The ten largest clones capture about 17% of the sample. Reading the label with the study, this specimen's treatment or condition is: live attenuated yellow fever vaccine strain. Sequencing used PBMCs, obtained about 21 days after the first yellow fever vaccination. The receptors were gathered from a man between 18 and 29 years old who received the YFV17D yellow fever vaccine.

This clonotype has only a few counts. The gene calls are TRBV12-3 or TRBV12-4 and TRBJ2-7; 8 bases align to TRBD2. The CDR3 is 18 residues long. The J segment lost 7 bases and the V segment lost 0 bases, leaving 17 bases of the junction unmatched. The CDR3: CASSLAPISGGGRWEQYF. CDR3 in DNA: TGTGCCAGCAGTTTAGCGCCAATTTCCGGGGGGGGCCGGTGGGAGCAGTACTTC.

V usage is TRBV6-5 and J usage is TRBJ2-1; 9 bases map to TRBD2. The trim removed 6 bases at V and 7 bases at J, leaving 16 bases unmatched. Germline assignment: CDR1 MNHEY and CDR2 SVGAGI. This CDR3 is built from 17 residues. This chain's CDR3 is CASSYSGRGGLVNEQFF. DNA of the CDR3: TGTGCCAGCAGCTATAGCGGGCGGGGGGGCCTTGTAAATGAGCAGTTCTTC.

The genes are TRBV7-6 and TRBJ2-7; D may be TRBD1 or TRBD2 (5 bases each). The germline V gene encodes CDR1 SGHVS and CDR2 FNYEAQ. This CDR3 is built from 15 residues. Between the trimmed V and J ends, which lost 2 bases and 2 bases, there was a span of 13 bases. CDR3 amino acids: CASSLRGREPYEQYV. The CDR3 DNA is TGTGCCAGCAGCTTAAGGGGCAGGGAGCCCTACGAGCAGTACGTC.

This clonotype occurred a few times. The chain has TRBV27 and TRBJ1-1; 7 bases are a match to TRBD1. This CDR3 region has 14 residues. Germline-derived CDR1 and CDR2 are MNHEY and SMNVEV (reference sequence). The trim removed 6 bases at V and 4 bases at J, leaving 8 bases unmatched. The CDR3 here is CASRGHQGGTEAFF. Here the CDR3 DNA reads TGTGCCAGCAGAGGACATCAGGGGGGCACTGAAGCTTTCTTT.

This clonotype came up a few times. V usage is TRBV7-3 and J usage is TRBJ2-1; TRBD2 matches at 7 bases. The length of the CDR3 is 15 residues. Trimming at V came to 5 bases and at J to 3 bases, leaving 7 bases not matched to a gene. The germline V gene has CDR1 SGHTA and CDR2 FQGTGA. CDR3 sequence reads: CASSVSSGLYNEQFF. In DNA, the CDR3 is TGTGCCAGCAGCGTCTCTAGCGGACTCTACAATGAGCAGTTCTTC.

The chain carries TRBV24-1 and TRBJ2-1; TRBD1 or TRBD2 may be the D gene (5 bases each). CDR3 length equals 15 residues. Trimming removed 9 bases at V and 4 bases at J, with 18 bases between. In germline, CDR1 is KGHDR, CDR2 SFDVKD. The CDR3 DNA follows: TGTGCCACCGGAGGTCGGGACCACGAGTACAATGAGCAGTTCTTC. Protein product: CATGGRDHEYNEQFF.